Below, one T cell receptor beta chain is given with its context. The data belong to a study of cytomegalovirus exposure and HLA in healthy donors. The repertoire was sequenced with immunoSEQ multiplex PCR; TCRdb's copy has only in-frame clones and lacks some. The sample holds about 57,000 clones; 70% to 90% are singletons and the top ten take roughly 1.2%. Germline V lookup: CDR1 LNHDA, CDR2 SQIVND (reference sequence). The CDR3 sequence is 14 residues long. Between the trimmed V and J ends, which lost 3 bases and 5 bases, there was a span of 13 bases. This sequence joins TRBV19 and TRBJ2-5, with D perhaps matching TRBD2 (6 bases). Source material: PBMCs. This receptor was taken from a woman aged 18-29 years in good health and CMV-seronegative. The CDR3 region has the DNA TGTGCCAGTAGTATTGGGGGGTCGATGGAGACCCAGTACTTC. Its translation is CASSIGGSMETQYF.